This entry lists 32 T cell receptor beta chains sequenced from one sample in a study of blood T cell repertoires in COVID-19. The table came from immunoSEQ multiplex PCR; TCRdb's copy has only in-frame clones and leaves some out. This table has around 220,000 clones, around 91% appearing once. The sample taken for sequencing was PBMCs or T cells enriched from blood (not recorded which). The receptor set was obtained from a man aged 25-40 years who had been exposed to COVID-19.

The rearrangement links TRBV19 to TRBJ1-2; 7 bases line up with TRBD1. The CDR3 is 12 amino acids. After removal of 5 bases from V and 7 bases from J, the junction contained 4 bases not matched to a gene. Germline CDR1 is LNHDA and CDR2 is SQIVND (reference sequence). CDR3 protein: CASSEGAGGYTF. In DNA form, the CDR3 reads TGTGCCAGTAGTGAGGGGGCAGGTGGCTACACCTTC.

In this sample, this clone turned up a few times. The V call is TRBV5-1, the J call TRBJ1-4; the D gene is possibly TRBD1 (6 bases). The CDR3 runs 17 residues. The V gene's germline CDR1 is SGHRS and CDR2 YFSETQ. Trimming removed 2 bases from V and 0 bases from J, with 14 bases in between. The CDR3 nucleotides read TGCGCCAGCAGCTTCGACAGGACTCACACAACTAATGAAAAACTGTTTTTT. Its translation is CASSFDRTHTTNEKLFF.

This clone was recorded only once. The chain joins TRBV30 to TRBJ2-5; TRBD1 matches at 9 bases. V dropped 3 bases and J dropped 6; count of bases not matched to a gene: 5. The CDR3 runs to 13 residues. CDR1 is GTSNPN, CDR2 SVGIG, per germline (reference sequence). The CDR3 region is CAWSPGQGQTQYF. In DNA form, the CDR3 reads TGTGCCTGGAGCCCAGGACAGGGGCAGACCCAGTACTTC.

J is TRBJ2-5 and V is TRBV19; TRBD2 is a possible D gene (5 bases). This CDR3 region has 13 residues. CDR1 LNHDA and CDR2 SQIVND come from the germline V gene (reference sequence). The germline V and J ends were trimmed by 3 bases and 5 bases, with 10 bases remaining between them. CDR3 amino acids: CASSIATRETQYF. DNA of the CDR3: TGTGCCAGTAGTATCGCCACTAGGGAGACCCAGTACTTC.

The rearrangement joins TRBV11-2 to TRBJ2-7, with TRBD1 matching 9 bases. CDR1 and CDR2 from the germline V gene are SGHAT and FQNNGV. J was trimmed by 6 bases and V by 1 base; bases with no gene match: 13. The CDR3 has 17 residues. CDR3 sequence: CASSLGRVGTGLSEQYF. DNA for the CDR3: TGTGCCAGCAGCTTAGGAAGAGTCGGGACAGGGCTGTCCGAGCAGTACTTC. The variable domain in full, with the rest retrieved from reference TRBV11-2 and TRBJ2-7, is EAGVAQSPRYKIIEKRQSVAFWCNPISGHATLYWYQQILGQGPKLLIQFQNNGVVDDSQLPKDRFSAERLKGVDSTLKIQPAKLEDSAVYLCASSLGRVGTGLSEQYFGPGTRLTVT.

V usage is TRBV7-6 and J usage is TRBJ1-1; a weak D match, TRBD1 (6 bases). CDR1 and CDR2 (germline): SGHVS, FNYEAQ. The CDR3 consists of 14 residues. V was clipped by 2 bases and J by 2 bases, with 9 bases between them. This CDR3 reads CASSLIQGNTEAFF. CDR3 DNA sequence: TGTGCCAGCAGCTTAATACAGGGAAACACTGAAGCTTTCTTT.

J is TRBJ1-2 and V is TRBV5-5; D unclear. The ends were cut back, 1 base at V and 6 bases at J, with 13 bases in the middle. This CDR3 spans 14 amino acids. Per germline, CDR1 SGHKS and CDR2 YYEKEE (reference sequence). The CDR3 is CASSLIEGQDGYTF. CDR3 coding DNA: TGTGCCAGCAGCTTGATTGAGGGCCAGGATGGCTACACCTTC.

The CDR3 nucleotides read TGTGCCAGCAGCTTGATAGCGGGAGCCCACACAGATACGCAGTATTTT. Protein sequence: CASSLIAGAHTDTQYF. V and J are TRBV11-2 and TRBJ2-3, with 9 positions matching TRBD2. Losses at the gene ends were 3 bases for V and 2 bases for J; bases not matched to a gene: 6. This CDR3 comprises 16 residues. The germline V gene has CDR1 SGHAT and CDR2 FQNNGV.

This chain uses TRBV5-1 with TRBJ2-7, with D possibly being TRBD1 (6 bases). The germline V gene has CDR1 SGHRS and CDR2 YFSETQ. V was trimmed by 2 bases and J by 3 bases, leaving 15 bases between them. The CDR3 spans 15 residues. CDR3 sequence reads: CASSFGVQGIYEQYF. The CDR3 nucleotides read TGCGCCAGCAGCTTTGGGGTGCAGGGGATCTACGAGCAGTACTTC.

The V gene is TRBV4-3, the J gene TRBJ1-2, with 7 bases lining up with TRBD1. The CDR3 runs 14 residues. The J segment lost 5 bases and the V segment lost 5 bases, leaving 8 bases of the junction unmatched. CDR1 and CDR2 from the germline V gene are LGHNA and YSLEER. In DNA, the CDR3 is TGCGCCAGCAGCGATGGGACAGTTGGGTATGGCTACACCTTC. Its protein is CASSDGTVGYGYTF.

The CDR3 DNA sequence: TGTGCCAGCAGCTCAAAGAGACCTCTAGTACACGAGCAGTACTTC. This codes for CASSSKRPLVHEQYF. The chain is built from TRBV5-6 and TRBJ2-7, with D unclear. V dropped 3 bases and J dropped 5 bases, with 18 bases sitting between them. This CDR3 is 15 amino acids long. Germline V gene data show CDR1 as SGHDT and CDR2 as YYEEEE.

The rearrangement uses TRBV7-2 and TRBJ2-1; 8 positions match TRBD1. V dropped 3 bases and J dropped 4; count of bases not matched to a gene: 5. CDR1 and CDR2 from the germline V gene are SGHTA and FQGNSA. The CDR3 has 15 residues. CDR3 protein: CASSFLQGAYNEQFF. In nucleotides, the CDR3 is TGTGCCAGCAGCTTTCTTCAGGGGGCGTACAATGAGCAGTTCTTC.

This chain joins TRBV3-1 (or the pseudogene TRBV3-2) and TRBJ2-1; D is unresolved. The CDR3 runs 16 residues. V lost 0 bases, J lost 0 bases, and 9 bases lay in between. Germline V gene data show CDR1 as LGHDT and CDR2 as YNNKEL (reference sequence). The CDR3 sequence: CASSQDRFSSYNEQFF. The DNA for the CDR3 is TGTGCCAGCAGCCAAGATCGGTTTAGCTCCTACAATGAGCAGTTCTTC.

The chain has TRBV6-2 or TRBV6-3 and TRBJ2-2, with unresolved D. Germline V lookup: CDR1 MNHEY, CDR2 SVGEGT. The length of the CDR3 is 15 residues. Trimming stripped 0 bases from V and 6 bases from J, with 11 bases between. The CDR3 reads CASSYSSLRAGELFF. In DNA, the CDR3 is TGTGCCAGCAGTTACTCTAGCCTCCGCGCCGGGGAGCTGTTTTTT.

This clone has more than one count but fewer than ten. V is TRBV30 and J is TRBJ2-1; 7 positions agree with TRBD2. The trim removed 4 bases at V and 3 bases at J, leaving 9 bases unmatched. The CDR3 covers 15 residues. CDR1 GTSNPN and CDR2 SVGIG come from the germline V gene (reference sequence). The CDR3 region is CAWTGMGEGYNEQFF. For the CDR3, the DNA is TGTGCCTGGACGGGCATGGGGGAGGGCTACAATGAGCAGTTCTTC.

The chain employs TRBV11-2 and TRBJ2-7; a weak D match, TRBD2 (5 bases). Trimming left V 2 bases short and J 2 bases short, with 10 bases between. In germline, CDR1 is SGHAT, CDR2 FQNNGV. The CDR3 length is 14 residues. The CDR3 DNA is TGTGCCAGCAGCTTATCGGGGAAGACCTACGAGCAGTACTTC. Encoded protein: CASSLSGKTYEQYF. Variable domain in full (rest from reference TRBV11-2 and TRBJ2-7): EAGVAQSPRYKIIEKRQSVAFWCNPISGHATLYWYQQILGQGPKLLIQFQNNGVVDDSQLPKDRFSAERLKGVDSTLKIQPAKLEDSAVYLCASSLSGKTYEQYFGPGTRLTVT.

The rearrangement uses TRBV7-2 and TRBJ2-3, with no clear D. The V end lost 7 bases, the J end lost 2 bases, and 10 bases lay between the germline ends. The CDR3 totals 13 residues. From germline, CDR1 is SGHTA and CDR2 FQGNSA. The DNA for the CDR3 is TGTGCCAGCACCCTCGTACACACAGATACGCAGTATTTT. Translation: CASTLVHTDTQYF.

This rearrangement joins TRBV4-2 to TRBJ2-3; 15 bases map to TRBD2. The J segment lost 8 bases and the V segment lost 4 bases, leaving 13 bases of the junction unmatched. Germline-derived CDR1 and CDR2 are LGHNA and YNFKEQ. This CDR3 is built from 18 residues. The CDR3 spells CASSRRGTSGGPFPTQYF. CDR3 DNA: TGTGCCAGCAGCCGACGCGGGACTAGCGGGGGGCCCTTCCCTACGCAGTATTTT.

The CDR3 DNA reads as TGTGCCTCCCGCGGGGTGCTTTACGAGCAGTACTTC. Translating it yields CASRGVLYEQYF. The chain is built from TRBV2 and TRBJ2-7; tentatively, D is TRBD2 (6 bases). Germline lookup yields CDR1 SNHLY and CDR2 FYNNEI. The V gene lost 11 bases and the J gene lost 4 bases, with 15 bases spanning the gap. The CDR3 has 12 amino acids.

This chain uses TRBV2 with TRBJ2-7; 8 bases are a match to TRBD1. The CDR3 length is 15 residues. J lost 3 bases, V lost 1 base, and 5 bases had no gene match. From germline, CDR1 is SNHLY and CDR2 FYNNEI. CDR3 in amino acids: CASSEDTGGGYEQYF. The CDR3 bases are TGTGCCAGCAGTGAAGACACAGGGGGAGGCTACGAGCAGTACTTC.

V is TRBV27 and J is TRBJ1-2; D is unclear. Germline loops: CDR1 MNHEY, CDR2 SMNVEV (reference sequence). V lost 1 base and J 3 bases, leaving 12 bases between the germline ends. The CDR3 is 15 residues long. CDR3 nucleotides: TGTGCCAGCAGTTTATATTCCGGGAGAGACTATGGCTACACCTTC. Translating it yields CASSLYSGRDYGYTF.

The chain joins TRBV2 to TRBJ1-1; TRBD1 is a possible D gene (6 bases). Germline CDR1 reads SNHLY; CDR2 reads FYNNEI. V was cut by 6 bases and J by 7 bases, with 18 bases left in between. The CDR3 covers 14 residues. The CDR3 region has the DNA TGTGCCAGCAGGGATGGGGGCCCCGTGAGTGAAGCTTTCTTT. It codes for CASRDGGPVSEAFF.

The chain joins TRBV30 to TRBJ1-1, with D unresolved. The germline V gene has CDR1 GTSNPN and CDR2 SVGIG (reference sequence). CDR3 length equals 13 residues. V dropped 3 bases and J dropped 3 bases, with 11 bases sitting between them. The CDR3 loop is CAWSLRVDTEAFF. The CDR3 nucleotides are TGTGCCTGGAGCCTCCGGGTGGACACTGAAGCTTTCTTT.

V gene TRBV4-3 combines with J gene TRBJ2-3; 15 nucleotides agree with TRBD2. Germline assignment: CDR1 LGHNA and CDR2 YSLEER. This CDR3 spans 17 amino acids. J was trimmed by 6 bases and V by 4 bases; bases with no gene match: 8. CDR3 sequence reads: CASSRGLAGGARDTQYF. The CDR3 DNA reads TGCGCCAGCAGCCGAGGACTAGCGGGGGGGGCGAGGGATACGCAGTATTTT.

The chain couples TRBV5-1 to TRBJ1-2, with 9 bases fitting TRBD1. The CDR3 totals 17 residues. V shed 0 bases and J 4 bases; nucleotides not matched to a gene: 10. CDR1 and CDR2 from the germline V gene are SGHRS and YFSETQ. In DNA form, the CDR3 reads TGCGCCAGCAGCTTGGGGGAACAGGGGGCTCGCCTCTATGGCTACACCTTC. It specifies CASSLGEQGARLYGYTF.

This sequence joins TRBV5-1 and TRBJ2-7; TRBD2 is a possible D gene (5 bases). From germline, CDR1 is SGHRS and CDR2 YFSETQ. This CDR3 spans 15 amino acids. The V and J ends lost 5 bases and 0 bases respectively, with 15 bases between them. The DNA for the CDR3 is TGCGCCAGCAGAAATCAGCGGTTGAGCTCCTACGAGCAGTACTTC. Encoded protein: CASRNQRLSSYEQYF.

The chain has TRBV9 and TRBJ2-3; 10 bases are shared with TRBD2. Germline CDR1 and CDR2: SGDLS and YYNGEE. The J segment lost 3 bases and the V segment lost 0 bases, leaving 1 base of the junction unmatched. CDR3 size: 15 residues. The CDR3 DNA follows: TGTGCCAGCAGCGTAGTTAGCGGGGGGACAGATACGCAGTATTTT. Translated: CASSVVSGGTDTQYF.

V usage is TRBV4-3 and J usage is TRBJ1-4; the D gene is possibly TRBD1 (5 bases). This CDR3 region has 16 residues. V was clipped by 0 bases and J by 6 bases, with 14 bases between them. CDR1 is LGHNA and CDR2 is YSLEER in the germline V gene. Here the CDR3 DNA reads TGCGCCAGCAGCCAAGACACCGCCGGGGGATATGAAAAACTGTTTTTT. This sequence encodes CASSQDTAGGYEKLFF.

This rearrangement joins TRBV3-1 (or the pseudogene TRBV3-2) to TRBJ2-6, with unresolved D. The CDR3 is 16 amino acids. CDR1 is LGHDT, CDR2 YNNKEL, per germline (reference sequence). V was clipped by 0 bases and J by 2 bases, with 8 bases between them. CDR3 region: CASSQDYRAGANVLTF. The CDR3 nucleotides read TGTGCCAGCAGCCAAGATTACCGGGCTGGGGCCAACGTCCTGACTTTC.

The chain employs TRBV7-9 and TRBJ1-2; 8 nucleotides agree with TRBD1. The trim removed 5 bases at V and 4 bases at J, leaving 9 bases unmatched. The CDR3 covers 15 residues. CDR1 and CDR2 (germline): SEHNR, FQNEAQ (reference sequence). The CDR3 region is CASSLGTGSPYGYTF. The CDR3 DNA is TGTGCCAGCAGCCTGGGGACAGGATCACCCTATGGCTACACCTTC.

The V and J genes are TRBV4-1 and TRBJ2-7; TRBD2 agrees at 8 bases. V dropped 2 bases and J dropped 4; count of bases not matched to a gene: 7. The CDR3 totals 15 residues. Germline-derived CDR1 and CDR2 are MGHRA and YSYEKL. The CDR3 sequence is CASSQLDGGEYEQYF. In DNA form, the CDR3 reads TGCGCCAGCAGCCAACTCGACGGGGGGGAGTACGAGCAGTACTTC.

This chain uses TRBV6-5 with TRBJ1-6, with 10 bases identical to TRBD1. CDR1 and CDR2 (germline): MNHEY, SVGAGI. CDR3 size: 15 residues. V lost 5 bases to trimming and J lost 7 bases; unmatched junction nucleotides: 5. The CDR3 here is CASSPRQGANSPLHF. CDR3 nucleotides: TGTGCCAGCAGTCCAAGACAGGGGGCAAATTCACCCCTCCACTTT.